This T cell receptor (beta chain) is drawn from a study of blood T cell repertoires in COVID-19. Looking at the study overall: COVID-19 samples collected from the United States, Italy and Spain covered acute and convalescent phases. T cells, B-cell-depleted T cells, or PBMCs supplied cDNA or gDNA.

This clone was recorded only once. Original handling: Reference gene primers were amplified, and this amplification served to estimate nucleated cell counts. The method was immunoSEQ multiplex PCR; TCRdb's version includes in-frame clones alone and lacks a portion of them. Clone size and V and J calls were adopted from that table, with D and trimming inferred from the DNA. The sample has 250,000 or so clones, about nine tenths seen once; the top ten hold about 3%. This CDR3 region has 16 residues. J gave up 10 bases and V 2 bases, and 12 bases lay outside the gene matches. Germline V gene sequence: CDR1 SGDLS, CDR2 YYNGEE.

The sample comprised peripheral blood. The sequence derives from a woman between 25 and 40 years old with active or convalescent COVID-19. V gene TRBV9 combines with J gene TRBJ2-1; 10 nucleotides agree with TRBD2. CDR3 coding DNA: TGTGCCAGCAGCGTCCCCCGGACTAGCGGTATCAGAGAGCAGTTCTTC. The encoded protein is CASSVPRTSGIREQFF.